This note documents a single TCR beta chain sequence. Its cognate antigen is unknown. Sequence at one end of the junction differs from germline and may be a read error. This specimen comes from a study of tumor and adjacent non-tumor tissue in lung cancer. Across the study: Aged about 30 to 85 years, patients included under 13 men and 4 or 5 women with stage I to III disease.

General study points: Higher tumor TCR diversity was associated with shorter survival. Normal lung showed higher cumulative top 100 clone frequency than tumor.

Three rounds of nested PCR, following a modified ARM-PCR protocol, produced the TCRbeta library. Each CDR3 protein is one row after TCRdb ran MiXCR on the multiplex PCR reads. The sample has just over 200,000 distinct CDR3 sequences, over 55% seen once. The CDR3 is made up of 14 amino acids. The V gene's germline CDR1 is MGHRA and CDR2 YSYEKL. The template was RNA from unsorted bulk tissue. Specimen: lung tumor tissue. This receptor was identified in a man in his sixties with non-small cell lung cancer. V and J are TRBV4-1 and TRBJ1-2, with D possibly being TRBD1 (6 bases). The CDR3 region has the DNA TGCGCCAGCAACCAAGTCACAGGGAATTATGACTACACCTTC. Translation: CASNQVTGNYDYTF.